Below, 21 T cell receptor beta chains from the same sample are listed, as sequenced in a study of brain T cells in children with intractable seizures. Assay: immunoSEQ multiplex PCR; the TCRdb copy retains only in-frame clones and omits some. This table has tens of thousands of clones, 85% to 95% appearing once. This material consisted of peripheral blood, taken at surgery. Receptor source: a boy under two years old with tuberous sclerosis and intractable seizures.

V gene TRBV7-6 combines with J gene TRBJ2-3; D perhaps matches TRBD2 (6 bases). The CDR3 loop spans 14 amino acids. V lost 4 bases to trimming and J lost 6 bases, with 14 bases between them. Looked up from germline, CDR1 is SGHVS and CDR2 is FNYEAQ. CDR3 region: CASSSRLEPDTQYF. For the CDR3, the DNA is TGTGCCAGCAGCTCGAGACTAGAACCGGATACGCAGTATTTT. The full variable domain, completed using reference TRBV7-6 and TRBJ2-3, is GAGVSQSPRYKVTKRGQDVALRCDPISGHVSLYWYRQALGQGPEFLTYFNYEAQQDKSGLPNDRFSAERPEGSISTLTIQRTEQRDSAMYRCASSSRLEPDTQYFGPGTRLTVL.

The chain has TRBV28 and TRBJ1-2; TRBD1 matches 8 bases. V trimming: 2 bases; J trimming: 4 bases; junction bases outside the gene matches: 6. The CDR3 sequence is 15 residues long. CDR1 and CDR2 from the germline V gene are MDHEN and SYDVKM. The CDR3 DNA is TGTGCCAGCAGTTTAGACAGGGGAGTGGTCTATGGCTACACCTTC. Translation: CASSLDRGVVYGYTF.

For this clone: A read error may produce the germline difference seen at one junction end. This rearrangement joins TRBV30 to TRBJ2-7; 10 bases are shared with TRBD2. This CDR3 has 15 residues. Germline CDR1 and CDR2: GTSNPN and SVGIG (reference sequence). The chain's CDR3 is CAWSPDGSSGSLPRF. CDR3 in DNA: TGTGCCTGGAGCCCGGATGGATCTAGCGGGAGTCTCCCCCGATTC.

The V gene is TRBV7-3, the J gene TRBJ2-1; D is perhaps TRBD1 or TRBD2 (7 bases each). Germline V gives CDR1 SGHTA, CDR2 FQGTGA. CDR3 length equals 19 residues. V lost 1 base, J lost 0 bases, and 19 bases lay in between. DNA for the CDR3: TGTGCCAGCAGCTTAAGGGGAGGGGACAGAATCAGCTCCTACAATGAGCAGTTCTTC. This sequence encodes CASSLRGGDRISSYNEQFF.

The DNA for the CDR3 is TGTGCCAGCAGCTTAGATCTTGGGCAAGAAGGGACCGAGCAGTACTTC. This encodes CASSLDLGQEGTEQYF. The chain has TRBV11-3 and TRBJ2-7; D tentatively fits TRBD1 or TRBD2 (5 bases each). The germline CDR1 and CDR2 sequences are SGHNT and YENEEA. The CDR3 covers 16 residues. The V and J ends lost 0 bases and 6 bases respectively, with 18 bases between them.

V is TRBV11-3 and J is TRBJ1-2; no reliable D call. V dropped 4 bases and J dropped 12 bases, with 6 bases sitting between them. Germline V gives CDR1 SGHNT, CDR2 YENEEA. This CDR3 contains 9 residues. CDR3 in amino acids: CASSSPHTF. The CDR3 coding sequence is TGTGCCAGCAGCTCGCCCCACACCTTC.

This clone was seen a single time. The chain links TRBV9 to TRBJ2-2, with 8 bases fitting TRBD2. The germline V gene has CDR1 SGDLS and CDR2 YYNGEE. The CDR3 is made up of 15 amino acids. V gave up 4 bases and J gave up 6 bases; unmatched junction bases: 8. In DNA, the CDR3 is TGTGCCAGCAGCCCAAGCGGGGGTTGGTCCGGGGAGCTGTTTTTT. The encoded protein is CASSPSGGWSGELFF.

V gene TRBV27 combines with J gene TRBJ2-7, with D possibly being TRBD1 (6 bases). Germline V gene sequence: CDR1 MNHEY, CDR2 SMNVEV (reference sequence). The CDR3 spans 14 residues. The ends were cut back, 3 bases at V and 2 bases at J, with 11 bases in the middle. This CDR3 reads CASSFSRDTYEQYF. The DNA of the CDR3 is TGTGCCAGCAGTTTCTCCCGGGACACCTACGAGCAGTACTTC.

This clone was seen once. The V call is TRBV14, the J call TRBJ1-1; D gene uncertain. Germline V gene sequence: CDR1 SGHDN, CDR2 FVKESK. This CDR3 contains 13 residues. V was trimmed by 7 bases and J by 2 bases, leaving 11 bases between them. The CDR3 sequence is CASKLSGNTEAFF. CDR3 DNA: TGTGCCAGCAAACTAAGCGGCAACACTGAAGCTTTCTTT.

V usage is TRBV2 and J usage is TRBJ2-7; D remains unclear. Germline CDR1 reads SNHLY; CDR2 reads FYNNEI. V was shortened by 1 base and J by 6 bases, with 7 bases between the two germline ends. This CDR3 has 12 residues. The chain's CDR3 is CASSEGPIEQYF. As DNA, the CDR3 is TGTGCCAGCAGTGAAGGACCCATCGAGCAGTACTTC.

This clone has a handful of counts. The J gene is TRBJ1-5, the V gene TRBV7-8, with D perhaps TRBD1 (5 bases). Germline lookup yields CDR1 SGHVS and CDR2 FQNEAQ. CDR3 size: 14 residues. V was cut by 5 bases and J by 0 bases, with 8 bases left in between. CDR3 amino acids: CASSETDSNQPQHF. The CDR3 DNA is TGTGCCAGCAGCGAGACAGATAGCAATCAGCCCCAGCATTTT.

By proportion, this clone is medium-sized (0.01 to 0.1%). Additional DNA sequences in this sample encode the identical CDR3. The chain recombines TRBV7-9 with TRBJ1-2; 11 nucleotides match TRBD1. This CDR3 is built from 14 residues. Germline loops: CDR1 SEHNR, CDR2 FQNEAQ (reference sequence). The J segment lost 8 bases and the V segment lost 5 bases, leaving 7 bases of the junction unmatched. The CDR3 sequence: CASSPGQGATGYTF. In DNA, the CDR3 is TGTGCCAGCAGCCCCGGACAGGGGGCAACGGGCTACACCTTC.

The rearrangement joins TRBV7-2 to TRBJ1-2; the D is unclear. V was pared by 1 base and J by 4 bases, with 7 bases between. From germline, CDR1 is SGHTA and CDR2 FQGNSA. The CDR3 is 13 amino acids. The CDR3 sequence is CASSLGAPYGYTF. The CDR3 DNA sequence: TGTGCCAGCAGCTTAGGGGCCCCCTATGGCTACACCTTC.

The chain joins TRBV7-9 to TRBJ2-2, with 8 nucleotides matching TRBD1. There are 16 residues in the CDR3. The junction had 8 bases not matched to a gene; V was cut back by 5 bases and J by 3 bases. Germline lookup yields CDR1 SEHNR and CDR2 FQNEAQ (reference sequence). CDR3 sequence: CASSIQGVGYTGELFF. CDR3 in DNA: TGTGCCAGCAGCATACAGGGGGTCGGGTACACCGGGGAGCTGTTTTTT.

The chain recombines TRBV27 with TRBJ1-2; D possibly corresponds to TRBD1 (6 bases). This CDR3 is 14 amino acids long. Trimming stripped 3 bases from V and 1 base from J, with 9 bases between. The germline V gene encodes CDR1 MNHEY and CDR2 SMNVEV (reference sequence). Here the CDR3 DNA reads TGTGCCAGCAGTTTTATAGGGGGTAACTATGGCTACACCTTC. This translates into CASSFIGGNYGYTF.

CDR3 bases: TGTGCCTGGAGCCTAGGGGCGAGCGGCACAGATACGCAGTATTTT. Encoded protein: CAWSLGASGTDTQYF. The rearrangement uses TRBV30 and TRBJ2-3; tentative D call: TRBD1 (5 bases). The germline CDR1 and CDR2 sequences are GTSNPN and SVGIG (reference sequence). The CDR3 contains 15 residues. V lost 3 bases to trimming and J lost 1 base, with 14 bases between them.

This clone was found once. The chain is built from TRBV14 and TRBJ2-5, with D uncertain. Deletions cut 1 base from V and 3 bases from J, with 3 bases between. The length of the CDR3 is 12 residues. The V gene's germline CDR1 is SGHDN and CDR2 FVKESK. In nucleotides, the CDR3 is TGTGCCAGCAGCCAAGTCAAAGAGACCCAGTACTTC. Its protein is CASSQVKETQYF.

V usage is TRBV19 and J usage is TRBJ2-2; perhaps D is TRBD1 or TRBD2 (5 bases each). V gave up 6 bases and J gave up 3 bases, with 11 bases separating them. The germline gives CDR1 LNHDA, CDR2 SQIVND (reference sequence). The CDR3 contains 14 residues. The DNA for the CDR3 is TGTGCCAGTAGGTGGGGGTTTGACACCGGGGAGCTGTTTTTT. Its protein is CASRWGFDTGELFF.

CDR3 residues: CASSLGPNSYEQYF. The CDR3 DNA sequence: TGCGCCAGCAGCTTGGGCCCTAACTCCTACGAGCAGTACTTC. The chain recombines TRBV5-1 with TRBJ2-7, with D unclear. Trimming removed 0 bases at V and 0 bases at J, with 7 bases between. There are 14 residues in the CDR3. From germline, CDR1 is SGHRS and CDR2 YFSETQ.

J is TRBJ1-1 and V is TRBV19, with 8 bases that match TRBD1. Germline-derived CDR1 and CDR2 are LNHDA and SQIVND (reference sequence). This CDR3 has 16 residues. The V and J ends lost 6 bases and 1 base, in that order; junction bases with no gene match: 10. The CDR3 nucleotides are TGTGCCAGTAGCAAGGGGGTGGACAGGGCGAACACTGAAGCTTTCTTT. Translation gives CASSKGVDRANTEAFF.

The genes are TRBV5-4 and TRBJ2-3; TRBD1 agrees at 8 bases. The J segment lost 2 bases and the V segment lost 4 bases, leaving 6 bases of the junction unmatched. CDR1 and CDR2 from the germline V gene are SGHNT and YYREEE (reference sequence). This CDR3 is built from 15 residues. The CDR3 DNA follows: TGTGCCAGCAGCCTCCGACAGGGGTTCACAGATACGCAGTATTTT. Its protein is CASSLRQGFTDTQYF.